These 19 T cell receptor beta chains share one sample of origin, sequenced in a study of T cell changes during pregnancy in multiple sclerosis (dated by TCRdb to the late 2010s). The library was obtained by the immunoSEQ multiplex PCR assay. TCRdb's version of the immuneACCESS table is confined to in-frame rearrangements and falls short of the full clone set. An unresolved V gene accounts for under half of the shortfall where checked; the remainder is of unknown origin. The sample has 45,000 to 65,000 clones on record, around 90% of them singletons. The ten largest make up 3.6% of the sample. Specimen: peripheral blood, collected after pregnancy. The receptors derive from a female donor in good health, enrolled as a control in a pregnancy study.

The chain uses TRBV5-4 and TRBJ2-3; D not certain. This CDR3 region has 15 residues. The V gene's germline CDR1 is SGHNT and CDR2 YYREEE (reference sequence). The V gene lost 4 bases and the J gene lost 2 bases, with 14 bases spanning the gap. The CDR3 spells CASSQRGYSTDTQYF. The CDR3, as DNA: TGTGCCAGCAGCCAGCGAGGATACTCCACAGATACGCAGTATTTT.

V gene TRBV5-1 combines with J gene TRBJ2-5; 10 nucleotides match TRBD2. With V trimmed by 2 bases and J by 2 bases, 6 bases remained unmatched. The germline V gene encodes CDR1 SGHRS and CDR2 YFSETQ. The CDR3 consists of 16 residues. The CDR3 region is CASSLNSGGPQETQYF. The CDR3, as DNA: TGCGCCAGCAGCTTAAATAGCGGGGGGCCACAAGAGACCCAGTACTTC. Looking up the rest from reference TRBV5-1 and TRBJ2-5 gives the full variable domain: KAGVTQTPRYLIKTRGQQVTLSCSPISGHRSVSWYQQTPGQGLQFLFEYFSETQRNKGNFPGRFSGRQFSNSRSEMNVSTLELGDSALYLCASSLNSGGPQETQYFGPGTRLLVL.

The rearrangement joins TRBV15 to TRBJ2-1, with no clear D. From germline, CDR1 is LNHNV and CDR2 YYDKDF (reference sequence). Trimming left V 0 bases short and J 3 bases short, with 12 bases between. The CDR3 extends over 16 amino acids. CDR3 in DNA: TGTGCCACCAGCAGAGATAGGTCAGGAATCTACAATGAGCAGTTCTTC. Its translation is CATSRDRSGIYNEQFF.

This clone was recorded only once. This CDR3 reads CASSPDTPASGNTIYF. CDR3 sequence (DNA): TGTGCCAGCTCTCCGGACACGCCGGCCTCTGGAAACACCATATATTTT. The chain is built from TRBV18 and TRBJ1-3; a possible D gene is TRBD1 (5 bases). Deletions cut 6 bases from V and 0 bases from J, with 15 bases between. The CDR3 totals 16 residues. The germline gives CDR1 KGHSH, CDR2 LQKENI.

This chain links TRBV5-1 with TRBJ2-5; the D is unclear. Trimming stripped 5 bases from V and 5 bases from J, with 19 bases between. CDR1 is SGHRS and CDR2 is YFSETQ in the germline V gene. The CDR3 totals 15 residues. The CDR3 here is CASSKVLAAFETQYF. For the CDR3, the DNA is TGCGCCAGCAGTAAGGTTTTGGCGGCTTTCGAGACCCAGTACTTC.

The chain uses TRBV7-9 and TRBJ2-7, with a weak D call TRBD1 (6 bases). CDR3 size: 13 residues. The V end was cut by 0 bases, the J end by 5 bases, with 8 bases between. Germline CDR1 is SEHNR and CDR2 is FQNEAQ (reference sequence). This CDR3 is CASSLAPGDEQYF. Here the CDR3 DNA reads TGTGCCAGCAGCTTAGCTCCAGGGGACGAGCAGTACTTC.

CDR3 in DNA: TGTGCCAGCAGTTACCTAGCGGAGAAGGATACGCAGTATTTT. Translated: CASSYLAEKDTQYF. The V gene is TRBV27, the J gene TRBJ2-3; 7 positions match TRBD2. The CDR3 is made up of 14 amino acids. V shed 4 bases, J shed 6 bases, and the junction held 7 bases outside the gene matches. Germline CDR1 is MNHEY and CDR2 is SMNVEV (reference sequence).

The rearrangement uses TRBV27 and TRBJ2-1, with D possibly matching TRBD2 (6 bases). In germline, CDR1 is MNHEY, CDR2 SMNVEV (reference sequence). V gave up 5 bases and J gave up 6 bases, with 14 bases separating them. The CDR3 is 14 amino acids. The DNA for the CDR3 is TGTGCCAGCAGTCCCTGGAGGGCCATCAATGAGCAGTTCTTC. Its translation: CASSPWRAINEQFF.

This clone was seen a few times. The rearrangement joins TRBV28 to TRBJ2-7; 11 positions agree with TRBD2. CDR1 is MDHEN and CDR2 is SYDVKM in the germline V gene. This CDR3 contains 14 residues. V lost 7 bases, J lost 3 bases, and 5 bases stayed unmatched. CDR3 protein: CASTETSGSYEQYF. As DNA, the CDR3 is TGTGCCAGCACGGAAACTAGCGGGAGCTACGAGCAGTACTTC.

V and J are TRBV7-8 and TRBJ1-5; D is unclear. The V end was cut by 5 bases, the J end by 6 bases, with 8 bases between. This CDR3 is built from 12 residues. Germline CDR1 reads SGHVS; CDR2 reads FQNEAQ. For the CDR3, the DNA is TGTGCCAGCAGCGAGTACCGTCAGCCCCAGCATTTT. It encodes CASSEYRQPQHF.

CDR3 DNA: TGCGCCAGCAGCTCACAGGGGGAGGTAGTTGAAAGCTCTGGGGCCAACGTCCTGACTTTC. This encodes CASSSQGEVVESSGANVLTF. The rearrangement uses TRBV5-1 and TRBJ2-6; 8 bases fit TRBD1. J gave up 0 bases and V 3 bases, and 14 bases lay outside the gene matches. The CDR3 length is 20 residues. Germline CDR1 is SGHRS and CDR2 is YFSETQ.

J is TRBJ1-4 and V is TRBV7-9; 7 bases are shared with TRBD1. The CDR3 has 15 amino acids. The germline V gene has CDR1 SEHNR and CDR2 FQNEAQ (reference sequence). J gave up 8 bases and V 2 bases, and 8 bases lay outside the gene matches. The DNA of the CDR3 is TGTGCCAGCAGCTTATTTGACAGGGATGGGGAAAAACTGTTTTTT. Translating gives CASSLFDRDGEKLFF.

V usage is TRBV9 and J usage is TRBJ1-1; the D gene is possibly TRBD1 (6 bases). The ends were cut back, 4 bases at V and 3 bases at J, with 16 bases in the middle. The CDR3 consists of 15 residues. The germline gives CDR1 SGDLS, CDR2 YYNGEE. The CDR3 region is CASSPRYRAYTEAFF. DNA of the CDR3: TGTGCCAGCAGCCCCCGATACAGGGCCTACACTGAAGCTTTCTTT.

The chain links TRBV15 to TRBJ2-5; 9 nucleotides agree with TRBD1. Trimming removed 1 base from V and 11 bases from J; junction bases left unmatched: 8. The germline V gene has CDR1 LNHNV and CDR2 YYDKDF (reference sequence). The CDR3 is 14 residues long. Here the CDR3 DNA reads TGTGCCACCAGCAGAGCGCCTACAGGGGGCGTTCAGTACTTC. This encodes CATSRAPTGGVQYF.

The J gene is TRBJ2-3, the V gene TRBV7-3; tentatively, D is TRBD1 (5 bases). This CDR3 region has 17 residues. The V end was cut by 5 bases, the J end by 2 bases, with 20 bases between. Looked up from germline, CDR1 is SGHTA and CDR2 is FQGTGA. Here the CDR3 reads CASSQGVGIQNTDTQYF. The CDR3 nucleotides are TGTGCCAGCAGCCAAGGGGTTGGTATCCAGAACACAGATACGCAGTATTTT.

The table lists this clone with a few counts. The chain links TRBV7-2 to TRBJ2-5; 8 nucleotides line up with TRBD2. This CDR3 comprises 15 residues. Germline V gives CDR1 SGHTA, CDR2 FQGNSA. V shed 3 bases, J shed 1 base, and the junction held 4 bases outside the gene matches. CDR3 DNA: TGTGCCAGCAGCTTCTTCACTAGCGGCCAAGAGACCCAGTACTTC. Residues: CASSFFTSGQETQYF. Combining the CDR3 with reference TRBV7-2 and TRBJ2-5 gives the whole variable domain GAGVSQSPSNKVTEKGKDVELRCDPISGHTALYWYRQSLGQGLEFLIYFQGNSAPDKSGLPSDRFSAERTGGSVSTLTIQRTQQEDSAVYLCASSFFTSGQETQYFGPGTRLLVL.

The CDR3 loop is CASIMLPGQGDEQFF. The CDR3 nucleotides read TGTGCCAGCATCATGCTTCCGGGACAGGGAGATGAGCAGTTCTTC. The chain recombines TRBV5-6 with TRBJ2-1; TRBD1 matches 9 bases. CDR1 and CDR2 (germline): SGHDT, YYEEEE. V lost 6 bases to trimming and J lost 8 bases; unmatched junction nucleotides: 12. The CDR3 is made up of 15 amino acids.

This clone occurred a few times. The CDR3 bases are TGTGCCAGCAGCCCGAAACAGCGGGGGGGAGACAATGAGCAGTTCTTC. It yields the protein CASSPKQRGGDNEQFF. This rearrangement joins TRBV13 to TRBJ2-1; 10 bases are a match to TRBD2. V gave up 5 bases and J gave up 5 bases; unmatched junction bases: 9. Germline V gene sequence: CDR1 PRHDT, CDR2 FYEKMQ (reference sequence). The CDR3 has 16 amino acids.

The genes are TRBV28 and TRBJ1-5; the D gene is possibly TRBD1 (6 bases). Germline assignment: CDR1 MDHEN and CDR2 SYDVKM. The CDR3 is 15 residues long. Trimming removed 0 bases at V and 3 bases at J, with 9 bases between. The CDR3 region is CASSLWGAVNQPQHF. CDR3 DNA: TGTGCCAGCAGTTTATGGGGGGCGGTCAATCAGCCCCAGCATTTT.